Listed below are T cell receptor beta chains from one sample, sequenced in a study of Ad26.COV2.S vaccination and SARS-CoV-2 variants. The repertoire was sequenced with immunoSEQ multiplex PCR; TCRdb's copy has only in-frame clones and lacks some. The table includes about 350,000 clones, roughly nine tenths detected once. Source: peripheral blood, taken after recovery from COVID-19. These receptors came from a human donor who had recovered from COVID-19. Both conserved end residues are part of each CDR3. The D gene is left open where the match is weak. Some rows mark clone size as missing; the rest say once, few, many or name a class of expanded clone.

NA	TRBV2	TRBJ2-4	NA	CASSEGYRAKNIQYF	TGTGCCAGCAGTGAGGGTTACAGAGCCAAAAACATTCAGTACTTC
once	TRBV7-8	TRBJ1-1	NA	CASSLRGRVDTEAFF	TGTGCCAGCTCCCTTCGGGGCAGGGTAGACACTGAAGCTTTCTTT
NA	TRBV7-9	TRBJ1-2	TRBD1	CASSFGGPGGGYTF	TGTGCCAGCAGCTTCGGCGGGCCAGGGGGCGGCTACACCTTC
NA	TRBV3-1/TRBV3-2	TRBJ1-1	TRBD1	CASSQDLGGAGEAFF	TGTGCCAGCAGCCAAGATTTAGGGGGCGCCGGTGAAGCTTTCTTT
NA	TRBV6-5	TRBJ2-3	NA	CASSYSGGTDTQYF	TGTGCCAGCAGTTACTCCGGGGGCACAGATACGCAGTATTTT
NA	TRBV4-2	TRBJ2-3	TRBD2	CASSQDDLAGAQSYTDTQYF	TGTGCCAGCAGCCAAGATGACCTAGCGGGGGCCCAATCCTACACAGATACGCAGTATTTT
NA	TRBV9	TRBJ1-6	NA	CASSGPYNSPLHF	TGTGCCAGCAGCGGGCCCTATAATTCACCCCTCCACTTT
NA	TRBV18	TRBJ1-4	NA	CASSPFDGEKLFF	TGTGCCAGCTCACCGTTTGACGGAGAAAAACTGTTTTTT
once	TRBV4-1	TRBJ1-4	NA	CASSQSVEAKEKLFF	TGCGCCAGCAGCCAATCGGTAGAAGCTAAAGAAAAACTGTTTTTT
NA	TRBV7-9	TRBJ2-1	NA	CASSDAYNEQFF	TGTGCCAGCAGCGATGCCTACAATGAGCAGTTCTTC
NA	TRBV5-6	TRBJ2-5	TRBD2	CASSSPGLAGLQETQYF	TGTGCCAGCAGCTCCCCCGGACTAGCGGGGCTCCAAGAGACCCAGTACTTC
NA	TRBV19	TRBJ1-4	TRBD1	CASSEQGAANEKLFF	TGTGCCAGTAGTGAACAGGGGGCGGCTAATGAAAAACTGTTTTTT
NA	TRBV5-8	TRBJ1-1	NA	CASSLGRESSYTEAFF	TGTGCCAGCAGCTTGGGGAGGGAGTCGTCGTACACTGAAGCTTTCTTT
NA	TRBV10-2	TRBJ2-7	TRBD2	CASSETLAGGYEQYF	TGCGCCAGCAGTGAGACCCTAGCGGGGGGTTACGAGCAGTACTTC
NA	TRBV5-1	TRBJ1-2	NA	CASSLQESNGYTF	TGCGCCAGCAGCTTACAGGAGAGTAATGGCTACACCTTC
NA	TRBV7-2	TRBJ2-7	NA	CASSLQGKFYEQYF	TGTGCCAGCAGCCTACAGGGAAAGTTCTACGAGCAGTACTTC
NA	TRBV28	TRBJ1-6	NA	CASSSPGDSPLHF	TGTGCCAGCAGTTCCCCTGGGGATTCACCCCTCCACTTT
NA	TRBV6-1	TRBJ2-7	TRBD1	CASSKETGGAVYEQYF	TGTGCCAGCAGTAAAGAAACAGGGGGCGCGGTATACGAGCAGTACTTC
NA	TRBV5-6	TRBJ2-7	NA	CASSLGLEITRAYEQYF	TGTGCCAGCAGCTTGGGGCTAGAAATAACCCGTGCCTACGAGCAGTACTTC
NA	TRBV6-1	TRBJ2-3	NA	CASSEGSSPSTDTQYF	TGTGCCAGCAGTGAAGGTAGCAGCCCTAGCACAGATACGCAGTATTTT
few	TRBV5-1	TRBJ1-6	NA	CASSFSYGGSDSPLHF	TGCGCCAGCAGCTTTTCGTACGGCGGCTCGGACTCACCCCTCCACTTT
NA	TRBV9	TRBJ1-2	NA	CASSGSTYGYTF	TGTGCCAGCAGCGGCAGCACTTATGGCTACACCTTC
NA	TRBV29-1	TRBJ2-3	NA	CSVDSGSTDTQYF	TGCAGCGTGGACTCGGGGAGCACAGATACGCAGTATTTT
NA	TRBV4-3	TRBJ2-4	NA	CASSQGGKDIQYF	TGCGCCAGCAGCCAAGGAGGGAAAGACATTCAGTACTTC
NA	TRBV5-1	TRBJ2-3	NA	CASSLELTDTQYF	TGCGCCAGCAGCTTGGAACTTACAGATACGCAGTATTTT
NA	TRBV5-4	TRBJ1-2	NA	CASSSTKGNYGYTF	TGTGCCAGCAGCTCCACAAAAGGGAACTATGGCTACACCTTC
NA	TRBV18	TRBJ2-1	TRBD1	CASSPLDRVNEQFF	TGTGCCAGCTCACCGCTGGACAGGGTAAATGAGCAGTTCTTC
once	TRBV9	TRBJ2-2	NA	CASSGPHSADPVRGELFF	TGTGCCAGCAGCGGACCACACTCCGCGGACCCCGTCCGAGGGGAGCTGTTTTTT
NA	TRBV2	TRBJ2-3	NA	CASSEAGGWADTQYF	TGTGCCAGCAGTGAAGCGGGGGGCTGGGCAGATACGCAGTATTTT
NA	TRBV19	TRBJ1-2	NA	CASVPPGLPNYGYTF	TGTGCCAGTGTTCCACCCGGCCTCCCTAACTATGGCTACACCTTC
NA	TRBV5-8	TRBJ2-7	NA	CASGRGGLSYEQYF	TGTGCCAGCGGTCGCGGGGGCCTCTCCTACGAGCAGTACTTC
NA	TRBV6-5	TRBJ1-1	NA	CASSRDTEAFF	TGTGCCAGCAGTCGGGACACTGAAGCTTTCTTT
NA	TRBV7-7	TRBJ2-3	TRBD2	CASSQLAGASTDTQYF	TGTGCCAGCAGCCAACTAGCGGGGGCGAGCACAGATACGCAGTATTTT
NA	TRBV5-6	TRBJ1-6	NA	CASSSSGGQFNSPLHF	TGTGCCAGCAGCTCGTCGGGGGGTCAATTTAATTCACCCCTCCACTTT
NA	TRBV6-5	TRBJ2-3	NA	CASSYPRGGGPDTQYF	TGTGCCAGCAGTTACCCCCGGGGAGGGGGGCCCGATACGCAGTATTTT
NA	TRBV7-9	TRBJ1-1	NA	CASTKDTLNTEAFF	TGTGCCAGCACAAAGGACACCTTGAACACTGAAGCTTTCTTT
NA	TRBV4-1	TRBJ2-7	NA	CASSQERPYEQYF	TGCGCCAGCAGCCAAGAGCGTCCCTACGAGCAGTACTTC
NA	TRBV18	TRBJ2-4	NA	CASSDYSERIQYF	TGTGCCAGCTCAGACTATAGCGAGCGCATTCAGTACTTC
NA	TRBV6-6	TRBJ1-5	TRBD1	CASAKGQGGQPQHF	TGTGCCAGCGCGAAAGGACAGGGGGGACAGCCCCAGCATTTT
NA	TRBV4-1	TRBJ1-1	NA	CASSQGWGVDTEAFF	TGCGCCAGCAGCCAAGGCTGGGGGGTAGACACTGAAGCTTTCTTT